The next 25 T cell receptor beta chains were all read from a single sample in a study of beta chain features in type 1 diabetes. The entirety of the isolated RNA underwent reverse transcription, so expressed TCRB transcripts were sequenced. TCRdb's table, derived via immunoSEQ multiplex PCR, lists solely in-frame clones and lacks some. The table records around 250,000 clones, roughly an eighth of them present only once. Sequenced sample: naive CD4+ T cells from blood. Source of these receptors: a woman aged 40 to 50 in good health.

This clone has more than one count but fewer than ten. Here the CDR3 reads CASSEGVGSYGYTF. CDR3 DNA sequence: TGTGCCAGCAGTGAAGGGGTGGGGAGCTATGGCTACACCTTC. This sequence joins TRBV25-1 and TRBJ1-2; no reliable D call. Between the trimmed V and J ends, which lost 2 bases and 4 bases, there was a span of 11 bases. Looked up from germline, CDR1 is MGHDK and CDR2 is SYGVNS. CDR3 length equals 14 residues.

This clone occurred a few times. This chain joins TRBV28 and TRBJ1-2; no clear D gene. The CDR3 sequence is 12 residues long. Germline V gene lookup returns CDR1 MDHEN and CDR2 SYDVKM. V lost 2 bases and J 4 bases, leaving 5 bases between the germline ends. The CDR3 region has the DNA TGTGCCAGCAGTTTAGTCAGCTATGGCTACACCTTC. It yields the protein CASSLVSYGYTF.

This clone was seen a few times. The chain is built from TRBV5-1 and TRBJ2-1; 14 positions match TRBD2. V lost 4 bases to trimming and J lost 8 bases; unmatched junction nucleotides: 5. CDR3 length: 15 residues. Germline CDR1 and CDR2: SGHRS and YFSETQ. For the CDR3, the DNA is TGCGCCAGCAGCCCAGGGACTAGCGGGGGAGATGAGCAGTTCTTC. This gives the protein CASSPGTSGGDEQFF.

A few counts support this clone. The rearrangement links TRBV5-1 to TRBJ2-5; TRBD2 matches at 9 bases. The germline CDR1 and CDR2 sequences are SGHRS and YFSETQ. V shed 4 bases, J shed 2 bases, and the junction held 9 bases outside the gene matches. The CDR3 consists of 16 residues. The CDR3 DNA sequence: TGCGCCAGCAGCCCCCACCTAGCGGGGAGGCAAGAGACCCAGTACTTC. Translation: CASSPHLAGRQETQYF.

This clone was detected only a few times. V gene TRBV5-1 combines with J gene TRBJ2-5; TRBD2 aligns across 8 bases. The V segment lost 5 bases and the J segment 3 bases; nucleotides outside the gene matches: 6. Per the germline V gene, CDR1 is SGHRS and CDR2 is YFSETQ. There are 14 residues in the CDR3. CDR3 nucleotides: TGCGCCAGCAGTCGTAGCGGGGACGAAGAGACCCAGTACTTC. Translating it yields CASSRSGDEETQYF. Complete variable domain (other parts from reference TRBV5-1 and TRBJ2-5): KAGVTQTPRYLIKTRGQQVTLSCSPISGHRSVSWYQQTPGQGLQFLFEYFSETQRNKGNFPGRFSGRQFSNSRSEMNVSTLELGDSALYLCASSRSGDEETQYFGPGTRLLVL.

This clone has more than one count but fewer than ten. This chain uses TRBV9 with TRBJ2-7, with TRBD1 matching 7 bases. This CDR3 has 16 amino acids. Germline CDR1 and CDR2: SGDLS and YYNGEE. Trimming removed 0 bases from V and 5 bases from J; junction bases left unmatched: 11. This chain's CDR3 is CASSVGPGTETDEQYF. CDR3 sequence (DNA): TGTGCCAGCAGCGTAGGCCCCGGGACAGAGACGGACGAGCAGTACTTC.

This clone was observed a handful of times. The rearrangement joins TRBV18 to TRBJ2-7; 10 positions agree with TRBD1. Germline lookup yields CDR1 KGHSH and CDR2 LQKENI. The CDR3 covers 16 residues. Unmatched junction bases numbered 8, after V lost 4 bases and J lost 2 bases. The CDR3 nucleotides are TGTGCCAGCTCACGCCCGGGACAGGGGAGGGCCTACGAGCAGTACTTC. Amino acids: CASSRPGQGRAYEQYF.

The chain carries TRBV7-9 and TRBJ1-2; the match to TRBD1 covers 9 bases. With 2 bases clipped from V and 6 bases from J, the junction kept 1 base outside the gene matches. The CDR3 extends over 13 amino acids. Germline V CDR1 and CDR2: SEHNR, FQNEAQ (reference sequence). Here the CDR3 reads CASSLRQGDGYTF. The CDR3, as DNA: TGTGCCAGCAGCTTACGACAGGGGGATGGCTACACCTTC.

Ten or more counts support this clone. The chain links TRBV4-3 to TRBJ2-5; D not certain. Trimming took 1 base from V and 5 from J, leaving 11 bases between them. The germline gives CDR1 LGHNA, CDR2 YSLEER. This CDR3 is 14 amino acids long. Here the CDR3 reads CASSQVGRMETQYF. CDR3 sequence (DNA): TGCGCCAGCAGCCAAGTTGGCCGCATGGAGACCCAGTACTTC.

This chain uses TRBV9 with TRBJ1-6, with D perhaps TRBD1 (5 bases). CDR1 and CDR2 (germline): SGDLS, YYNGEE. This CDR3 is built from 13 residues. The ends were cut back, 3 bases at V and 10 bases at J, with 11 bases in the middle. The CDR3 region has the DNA TGTGCCAGCAGCGCCAGGGTAGAATCACCCCTCCACTTT. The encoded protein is CASSARVESPLHF.

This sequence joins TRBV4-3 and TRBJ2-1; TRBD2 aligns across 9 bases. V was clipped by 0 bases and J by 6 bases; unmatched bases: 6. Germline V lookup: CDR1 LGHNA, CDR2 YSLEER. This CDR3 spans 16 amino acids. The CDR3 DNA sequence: TGCGCCAGCAGCCAAGAACCTAGCGGGGCGCTCAATGAGCAGTTCTTC. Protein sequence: CASSQEPSGALNEQFF.

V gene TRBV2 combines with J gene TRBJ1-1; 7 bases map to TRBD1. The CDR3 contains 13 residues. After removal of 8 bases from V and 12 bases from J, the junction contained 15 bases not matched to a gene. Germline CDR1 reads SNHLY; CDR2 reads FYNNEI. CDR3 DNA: TGTGCCAGCGGAAACTTAGGGGGCGAGGTGACTTTCTTT. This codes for CASGNLGGEVTFF. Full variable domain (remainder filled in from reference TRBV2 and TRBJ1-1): EPEVTQTPSHQVTQMGQEVILRCVPISNHLYFYWYRQILGQKVEFLVSFYNNEISEKSEIFDDQFSVERPDGSNFTLKIRSTKLEDSAMYFCASGNLGGEVTFFGQGTRLTVV.

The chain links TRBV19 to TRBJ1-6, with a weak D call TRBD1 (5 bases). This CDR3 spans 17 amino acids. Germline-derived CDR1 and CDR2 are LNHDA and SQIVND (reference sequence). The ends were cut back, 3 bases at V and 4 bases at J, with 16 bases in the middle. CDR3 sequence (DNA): TGTGCCAGTAGTATCGCGGAGGGGAGTAGTTATAATTCACCCCTCCACTTT. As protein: CASSIAEGSSYNSPLHF.

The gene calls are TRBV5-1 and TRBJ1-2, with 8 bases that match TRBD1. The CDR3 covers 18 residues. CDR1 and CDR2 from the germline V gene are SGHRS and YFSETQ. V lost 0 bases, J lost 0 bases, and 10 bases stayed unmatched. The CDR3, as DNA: TGCGCCAGCAGCTTGGGGTCGGACAGGGCACTTGCTAACTATGGCTACACCTTC. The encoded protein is CASSLGSDRALANYGYTF.

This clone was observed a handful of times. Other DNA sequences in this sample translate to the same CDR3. As DNA, the CDR3 is TGTGCCAGTAGTCCCGGGACAGGGTCCTCCTACGAGCAGTACTTC. The encoded protein is CASSPGTGSSYEQYF. The genes are TRBV19 and TRBJ2-7; 9 bases align to TRBD1. V was clipped by 5 bases and J by 0 bases; unmatched bases: 5. Germline values: CDR1 LNHDA, CDR2 SQIVND (reference sequence). The CDR3 has 15 residues.

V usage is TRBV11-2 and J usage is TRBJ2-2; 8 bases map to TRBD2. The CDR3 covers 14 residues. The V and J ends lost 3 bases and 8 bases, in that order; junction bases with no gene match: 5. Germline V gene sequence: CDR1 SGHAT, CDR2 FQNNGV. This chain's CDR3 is CASSLSGGAGELFF. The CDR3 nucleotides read TGTGCCAGCAGCTTGAGCGGGGGTGCTGGGGAGCTGTTTTTT. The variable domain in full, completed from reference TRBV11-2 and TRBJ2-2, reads EAGVAQSPRYKIIEKRQSVAFWCNPISGHATLYWYQQILGQGPKLLIQFQNNGVVDDSQLPKDRFSAERLKGVDSTLKIQPAKLEDSAVYLCASSLSGGAGELFFGEGSRLTVL.

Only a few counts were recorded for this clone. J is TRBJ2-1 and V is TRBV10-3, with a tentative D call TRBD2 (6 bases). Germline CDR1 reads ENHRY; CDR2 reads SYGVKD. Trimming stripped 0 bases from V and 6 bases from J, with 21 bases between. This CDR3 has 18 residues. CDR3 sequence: CAISESQAVRRGANEQFF. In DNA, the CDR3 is TGTGCCATCAGTGAGTCCCAGGCAGTGAGGAGGGGCGCCAATGAGCAGTTCTTC.

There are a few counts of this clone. The CDR3 is CASSPGQGGITNTEAFF. CDR3 nucleotides: TGTGCCAGCAGCCCGGGACAGGGTGGGATAACGAACACTGAAGCTTTCTTT. This chain links TRBV5-4 with TRBJ1-1, with 9 bases lining up with TRBD1. The germline CDR1 and CDR2 sequences are SGHNT and YYREEE (reference sequence). The CDR3 spans 17 residues. The ends lost 4 bases at V and 1 base at J; junction bases unmatched: 11.

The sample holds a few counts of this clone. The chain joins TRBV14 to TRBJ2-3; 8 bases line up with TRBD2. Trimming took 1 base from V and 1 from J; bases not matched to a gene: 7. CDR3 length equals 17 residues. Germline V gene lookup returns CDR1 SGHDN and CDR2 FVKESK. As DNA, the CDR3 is TGTGCCAGCAGCCAAGTAAGCGGGGGCCCTCGCACAGATACGCAGTATTTT. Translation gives CASSQVSGGPRTDTQYF.

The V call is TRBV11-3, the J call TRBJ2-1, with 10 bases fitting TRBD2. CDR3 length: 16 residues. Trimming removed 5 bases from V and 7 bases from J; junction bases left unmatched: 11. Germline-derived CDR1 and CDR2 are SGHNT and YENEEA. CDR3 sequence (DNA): TGTGCCAGCAGCACGGGGGCTAGCGGGGGTGTGAATGAGCAGTTCTTC. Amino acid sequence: CASSTGASGGVNEQFF.

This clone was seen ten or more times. The CDR3 is CASSSLPGSSRLYF. DNA for the CDR3: TGTGCCAGCAGCTCCCTTCCGGGGAGCTCCCGGCTGTACTTC. The chain links TRBV7-2 to TRBJ2-7; perhaps TRBD2 as D (5 bases). Trimming removed 4 bases from V and 12 bases from J, with 22 bases in between. Per germline, CDR1 SGHTA and CDR2 FQGNSA. This CDR3 is 14 amino acids long. The entire variable domain, with the rest obtained from reference TRBV7-2 and TRBJ2-7, is as follows: GAGVSQSPSNKVTEKGKDVELRCDPISGHTALYWYRQSLGQGLEFLIYFQGNSAPDKSGLPSDRFSAERTGGSVSTLTIQRTQQEDSAVYLCASSSLPGSSRLYFGPGTRLTVT.

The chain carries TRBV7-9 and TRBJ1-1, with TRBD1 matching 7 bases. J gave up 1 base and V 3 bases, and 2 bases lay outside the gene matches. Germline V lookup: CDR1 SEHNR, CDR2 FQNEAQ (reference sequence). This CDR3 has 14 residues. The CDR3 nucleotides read TGTGCCAGCAGCTTGCAGGGGGGGAACACTGAAGCTTTCTTT. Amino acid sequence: CASSLQGGNTEAFF. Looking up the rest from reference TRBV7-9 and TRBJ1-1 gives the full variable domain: DTGVSQNPRHKITKRGQNVTFRCDPISEHNRLYWYRQTLGQGPEFLTYFQNEAQLEKSRLLSDRFSAERPKGSFSTLEIQRTEQGDSAMYLCASSLQGGNTEAFFGQGTRLTVV.

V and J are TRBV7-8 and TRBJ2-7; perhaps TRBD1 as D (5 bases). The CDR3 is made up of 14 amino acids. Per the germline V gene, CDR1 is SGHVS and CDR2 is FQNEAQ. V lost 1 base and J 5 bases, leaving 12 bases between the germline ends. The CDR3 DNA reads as TGTGCCAGCAGCTTAGGGGGCAGGGTAAACGAGCAGTACTTC. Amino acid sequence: CASSLGGRVNEQYF.

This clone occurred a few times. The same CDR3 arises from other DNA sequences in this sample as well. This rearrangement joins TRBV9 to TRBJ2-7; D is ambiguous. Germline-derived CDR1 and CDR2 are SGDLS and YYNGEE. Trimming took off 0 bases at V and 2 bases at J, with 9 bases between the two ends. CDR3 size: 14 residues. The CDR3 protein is CASSVGASPYEQYF. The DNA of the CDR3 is TGTGCCAGCAGCGTAGGGGCCAGCCCCTACGAGCAGTACTTC.

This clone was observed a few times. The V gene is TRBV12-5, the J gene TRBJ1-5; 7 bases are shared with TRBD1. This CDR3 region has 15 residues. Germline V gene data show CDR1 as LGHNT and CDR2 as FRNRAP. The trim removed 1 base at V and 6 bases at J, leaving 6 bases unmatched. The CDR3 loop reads CASGLGQGVLQPQHF. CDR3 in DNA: TGTGCTAGTGGTTTGGGGCAGGGGGTTCTTCAGCCCCAGCATTTT. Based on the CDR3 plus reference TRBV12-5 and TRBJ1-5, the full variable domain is DARVTQTPRHKVTEMGQEVTMRCQPILGHNTVFWYRQTMMQGLELLAYFRNRAPLDDSGMPKDRFSAEMPDATLATLKIQPSEPRDSAVYFCASGLGQGVLQPQHFGDGTRLSIL.